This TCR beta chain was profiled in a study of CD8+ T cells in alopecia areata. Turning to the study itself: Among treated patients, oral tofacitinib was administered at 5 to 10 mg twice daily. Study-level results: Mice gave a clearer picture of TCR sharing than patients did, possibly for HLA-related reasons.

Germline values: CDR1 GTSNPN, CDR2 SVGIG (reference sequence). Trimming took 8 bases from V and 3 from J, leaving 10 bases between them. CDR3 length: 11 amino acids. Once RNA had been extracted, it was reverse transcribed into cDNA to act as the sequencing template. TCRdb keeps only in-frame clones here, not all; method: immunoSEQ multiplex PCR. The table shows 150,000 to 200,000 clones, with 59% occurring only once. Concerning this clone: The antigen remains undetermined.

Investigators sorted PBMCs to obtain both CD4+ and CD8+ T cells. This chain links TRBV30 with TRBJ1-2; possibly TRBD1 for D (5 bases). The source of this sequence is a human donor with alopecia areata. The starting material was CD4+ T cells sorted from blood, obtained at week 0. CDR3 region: CATGGHYGYTF. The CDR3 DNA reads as TGTGCCACAGGAGGGCACTATGGCTACACCTTC.